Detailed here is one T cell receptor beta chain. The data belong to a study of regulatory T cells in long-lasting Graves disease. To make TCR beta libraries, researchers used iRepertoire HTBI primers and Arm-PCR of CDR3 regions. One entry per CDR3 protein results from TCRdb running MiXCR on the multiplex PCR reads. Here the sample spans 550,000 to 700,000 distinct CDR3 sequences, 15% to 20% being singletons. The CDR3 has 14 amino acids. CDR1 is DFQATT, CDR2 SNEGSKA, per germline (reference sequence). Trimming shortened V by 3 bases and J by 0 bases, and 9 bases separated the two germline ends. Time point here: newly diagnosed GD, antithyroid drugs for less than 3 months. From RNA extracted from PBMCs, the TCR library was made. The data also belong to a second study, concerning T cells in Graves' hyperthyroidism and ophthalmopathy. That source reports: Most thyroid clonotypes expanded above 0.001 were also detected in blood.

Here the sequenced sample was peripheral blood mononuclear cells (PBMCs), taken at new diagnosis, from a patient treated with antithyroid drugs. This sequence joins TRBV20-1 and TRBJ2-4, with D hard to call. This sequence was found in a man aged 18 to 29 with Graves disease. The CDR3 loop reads CSASGYLAKNIQYF. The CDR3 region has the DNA TGCAGTGCTAGTGGGTATCTAGCCAAAAACATTCAGTACTTC.